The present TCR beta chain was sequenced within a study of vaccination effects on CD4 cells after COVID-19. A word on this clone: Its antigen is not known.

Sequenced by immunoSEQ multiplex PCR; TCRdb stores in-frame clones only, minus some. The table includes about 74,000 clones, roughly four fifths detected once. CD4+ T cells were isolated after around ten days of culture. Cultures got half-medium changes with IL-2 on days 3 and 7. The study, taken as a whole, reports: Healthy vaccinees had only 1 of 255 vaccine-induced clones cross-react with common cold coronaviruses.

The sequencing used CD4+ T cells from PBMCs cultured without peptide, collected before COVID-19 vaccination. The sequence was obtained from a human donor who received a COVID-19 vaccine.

The CDR3 DNA reads as TGTGCCAGCTCACCACAGGCCAGAGGGATGAACACTGAAGCTTTCTTT. This gives the protein CASSPQARGMNTEAFF. This chain connects TRBV18 to TRBJ1-1, with D hard to call. Germline-derived CDR1 and CDR2 are KGHSH and LQKENI. The CDR3 runs to 16 residues. With 1 base removed from V and 0 bases from J, the gap between germline ends came to 12 bases.